Listed below are T cell receptor beta chains from one sample, sequenced in a study of cytomegalovirus exposure and HLA in healthy donors. Method: immunoSEQ multiplex PCR; TCRdb's copy keeps in-frame clones and lacks some. This sample has around 150,000 clones, with about four fifths found just once. The sequencing input was PBMCs. These receptors originate from a man aged 45 to 65 in good health and CMV-seropositive. CDR3s include the opening cysteine and the closing phenylalanine or tryptophan. The listing skips clone size in some rows; elsewhere it reads once, few, many or a size class.

j_gene | abundance | v_gene | CDR3aa
TRBJ2-4 | . | TRBV4-3 | CASRLDREYF
TRBJ2-7 | few | TRBV29-1 | CSVLGLVNYEQYF
TRBJ2-1 | . | TRBV6-5 | CASSFTSFYEQFF
TRBJ1-4 | few | TRBV19 | CASSVAGGTNEKLFF
TRBJ1-1 | few | TRBV13 | CASSGGWGRGTEAFF
TRBJ2-7 | few | TRBV27 | CASAPAGGGAGEQYF
TRBJ2-1 | . | TRBV5-8 | CASSTLSGASNEQFF
TRBJ2-7 | few | TRBV5-1 | CASSAQGGGYEQYF
TRBJ2-5 | . | TRBV2 | CASSDWVQGKETQYF
TRBJ2-3 | . | TRBV6-1 | CASSLFLAADTQYF
TRBJ2-1 | . | TRBV15 | CATSDPSGASSYNEQFF
TRBJ2-1 | . | TRBV29-1 | CSATGFYSQSYNEQFF
TRBJ2-5 | . | TRBV5-4 | CASSLSRGLNSETQYF
TRBJ2-7 | . | TRBV6-1 | CASSWWDNSYEQYF
TRBJ2-6 | . | TRBV5-6 | CASSSFVSSGANVLTF
TRBJ1-1 | . | TRBV4-1 | CASSQGQANTEAFF
TRBJ2-7 | . | TRBV6-5 | CASRTGIYSYEQYF
. | . | TRBV7-6 | CASSLGPDTIEQYF
TRBJ1-2 | few | TRBV6-5 | CASSASGDVYGYTF
TRBJ2-7 | . | TRBV5-1 | CASSPQGGGYEQYF